This T cell receptor (beta chain) appears in the sequencing data of a study of lymphopenia after photon versus proton radiotherapy. V dropped 4 bases and J dropped 0; count of bases not matched to a gene: 5. CDR3 length: 15 amino acids. CDR1 and CDR2 (germline): MNHEY, SVGAGI. Data came from immunoSEQ multiplex PCR; TCRdb stores just in-frame clones and leaves some out. The table records about 25,000 clones, roughly 80% of them present only once. The chain has TRBV6-5 and TRBJ2-7; 8 bases are a match to TRBD2. This TCR derives from a woman in her 50s with pancreatic cancer. The sample was peripheral blood, taken from a patient treated with photon-based radiotherapy. This chain's CDR3 is CASSSPGLVSYEQYF. The CDR3 DNA follows: TGTGCCAGCAGTTCCCCGGGACTAGTCTCCTACGAGCAGTACTTC.